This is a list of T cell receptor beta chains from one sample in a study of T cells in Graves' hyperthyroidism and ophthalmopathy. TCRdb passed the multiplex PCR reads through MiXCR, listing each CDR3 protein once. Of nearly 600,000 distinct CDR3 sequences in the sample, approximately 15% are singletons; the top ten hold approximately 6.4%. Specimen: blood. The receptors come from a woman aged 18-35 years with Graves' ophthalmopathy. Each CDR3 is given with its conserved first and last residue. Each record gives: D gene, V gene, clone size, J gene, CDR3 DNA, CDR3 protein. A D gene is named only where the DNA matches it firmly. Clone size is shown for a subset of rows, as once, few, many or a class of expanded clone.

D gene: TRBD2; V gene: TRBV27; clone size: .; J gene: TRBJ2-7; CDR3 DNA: TGTGCCAGCAGTCCACCTCTTACTAGCGGGAGGGCCTTGTACGAGCAGTACTTC; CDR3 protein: CASSPPLTSGRALYEQYF
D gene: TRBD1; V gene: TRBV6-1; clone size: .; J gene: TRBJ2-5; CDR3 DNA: TGTGCCAGCAGTGAAAACCCGGGACAGCCACAAGAGACCCAGTACTTC; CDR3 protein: CASSENPGQPQETQYF
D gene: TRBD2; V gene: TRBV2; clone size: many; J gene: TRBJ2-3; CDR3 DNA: TGTGCCAGCAATTTCCGAAGGGAGGGAGATACGCAGTATTTT; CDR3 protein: CASNFRREGDTQYF
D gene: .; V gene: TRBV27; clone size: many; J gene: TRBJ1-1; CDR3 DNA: TGTGCCAGCAGTATCCGCTCGGGACTATTGAACACTGAAGCTTTCTTT; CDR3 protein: CASSIRSGLLNTEAFF
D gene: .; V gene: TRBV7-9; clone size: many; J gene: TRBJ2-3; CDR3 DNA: TGTGCCAGCAGCTTAACCCTTCGGGAAGCAGATACGCAGTATTTT; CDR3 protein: CASSLTLREADTQYF
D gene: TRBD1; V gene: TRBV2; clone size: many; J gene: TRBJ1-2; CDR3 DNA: TGTGCCAGCAGCGGGACAGGGGTCTATGGCTACACCTTC; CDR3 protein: CASSGTGVYGYTF
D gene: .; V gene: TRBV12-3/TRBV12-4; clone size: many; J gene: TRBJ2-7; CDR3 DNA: TGTGCCAGCAACAACCTCGGGGAACAGTACTTC; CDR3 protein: CASNNLGEQYF
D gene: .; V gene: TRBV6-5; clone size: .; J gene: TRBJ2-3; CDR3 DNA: TGTGCCAGCAGTTACGGGGGGTACACAGATACGCAGTATTTT; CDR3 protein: CASSYGGYTDTQYF
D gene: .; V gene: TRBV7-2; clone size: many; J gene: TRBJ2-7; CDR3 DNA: TGTGCCAGCAGCTTAGAAGCTATCTCCTACGAGCAGTACTTC; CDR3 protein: CASSLEAISYEQYF
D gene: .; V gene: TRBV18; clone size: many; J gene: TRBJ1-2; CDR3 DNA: TGTGCCAGCTCACCGGACAGCCAGAACTATGGCTACACCTTC; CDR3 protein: CASSPDSQNYGYTF
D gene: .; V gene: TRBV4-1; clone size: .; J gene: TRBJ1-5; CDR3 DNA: TGCGCCAGCAGCCAAGCGGACCTTGGGGATAGCAATCAGCCCCAGCATTTT; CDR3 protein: CASSQADLGDSNQPQHF
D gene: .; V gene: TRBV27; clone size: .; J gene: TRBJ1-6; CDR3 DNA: TGTGCCAGCAGAAACCTTCTCGGTCCCGCTAATTCACCCCTCCACTTT; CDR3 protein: CASRNLLGPANSPLHF
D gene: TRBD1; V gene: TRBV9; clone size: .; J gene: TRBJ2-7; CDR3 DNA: TGTGCCAGCAGCGCCTTTTGGGACAGGGGGAACGAGCAGTACTTC; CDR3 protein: CASSAFWDRGNEQYF
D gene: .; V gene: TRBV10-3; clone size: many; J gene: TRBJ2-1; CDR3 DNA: TGTGCCATCAGTGAGTCGAGTGGTAGGGATGAGCAGTTCTTC; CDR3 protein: CAISESSGRDEQFF
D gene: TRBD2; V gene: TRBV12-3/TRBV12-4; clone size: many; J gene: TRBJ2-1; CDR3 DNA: TGTGCCATCCGGGGGGGGGCAGTTAATGAGCAGTTCTTC; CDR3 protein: CAIRGGAVNEQFF
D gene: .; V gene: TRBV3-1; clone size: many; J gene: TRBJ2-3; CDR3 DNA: TGTGCCAGCAGCCAACGGGGATTGGCAGATACGCAGTATTTT; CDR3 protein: CASSQRGLADTQYF
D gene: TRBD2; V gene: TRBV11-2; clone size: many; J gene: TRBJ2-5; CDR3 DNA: TGTGCCAGCAGCCCCGGGACTACCCGCGAGACCCAGTACTTC; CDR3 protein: CASSPGTTRETQYF
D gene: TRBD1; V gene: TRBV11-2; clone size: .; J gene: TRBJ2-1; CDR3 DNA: TGTGCCAGCAGGGCTGACAGGGGGAATGAGCAGTTCTTC; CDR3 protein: CASRADRGNEQFF
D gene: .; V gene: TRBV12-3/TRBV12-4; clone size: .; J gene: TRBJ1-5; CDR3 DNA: TGTGCCAGCAGCCCCCGGGGGGGGCAGAATCAGCCCCAGCATTTT; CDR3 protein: CASSPRGGQNQPQHF
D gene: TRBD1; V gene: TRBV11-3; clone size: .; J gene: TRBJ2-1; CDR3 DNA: TGTGCCAGCAGTTTCCGGACAGGCGGTCCGTTCTTC; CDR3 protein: CASSFRTGGPFF
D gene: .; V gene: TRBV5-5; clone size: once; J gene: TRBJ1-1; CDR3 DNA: TGTGCCAGCAACCATTTTCTGGGTAGGAACACTGAAGCTTTCTTT; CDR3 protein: CASNHFLGRNTEAFF
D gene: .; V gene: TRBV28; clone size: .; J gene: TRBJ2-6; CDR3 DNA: TGTGCCAGCAGTTTCGGGACGGGAAGGTACTCTGGGGCCAACGTCCTGACTTTC; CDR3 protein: CASSFGTGRYSGANVLTF
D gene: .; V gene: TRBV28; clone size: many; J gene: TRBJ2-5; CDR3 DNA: TGTGCCAGCAGCCCACTAGATTCGGAGACCCAGTACTTC; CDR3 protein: CASSPLDSETQYF
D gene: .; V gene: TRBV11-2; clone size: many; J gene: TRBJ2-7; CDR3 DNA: TGTGCCAGCAGCTTAATTGCAGGGAAAACCTACGAGCAGTACTTC; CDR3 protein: CASSLIAGKTYEQYF
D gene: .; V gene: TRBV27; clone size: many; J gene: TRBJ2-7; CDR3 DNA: TGTGCCACCGGGGACAAATACGAGCAGTACTTC; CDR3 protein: CATGDKYEQYF
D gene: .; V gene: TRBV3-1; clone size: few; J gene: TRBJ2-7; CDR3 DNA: TGTGCCAGCAGCCAACCGGGACGGGGTCAATACGAGCAGTACTTC; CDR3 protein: CASSQPGRGQYEQYF
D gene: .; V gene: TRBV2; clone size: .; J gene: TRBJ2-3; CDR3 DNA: TGTGCCAGCAGTGCAGTGTCAAGCCAAACAGATACGCAGTATTTT; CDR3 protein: CASSAVSSQTDTQYF
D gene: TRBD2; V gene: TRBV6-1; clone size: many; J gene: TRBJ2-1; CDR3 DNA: TGTGCCAGCGCCACGGGGGACTACAGCAATGAGCAGTTCTTC; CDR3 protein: CASATGDYSNEQFF